This T cell receptor beta chain was recovered during a study of PD-1 blockade in classical Hodgkin lymphoma. Findings and limits, study-wide: CD4+ TCR diversity rose significantly by C4D1, and CD8+ TCR diversity did not.

Relapse after autologous stem cell transplantation occurred in every patient, and brentuximab vedotin exposure varied. Regarding this clone: Its target is unknown.

Generated by immunoSEQ multiplex PCR, the TCRdb table keeps only in-frame clones and is missing some. The sample has roughly 40,000 clones; about 88% are singletons. This TCR derives from a human donor with classical Hodgkin lymphoma. The specimen comprised peripheral blood mononuclear cells (PBMCs), sampled at baseline.

The CDR3 nucleotides read TGCGCCAGCAGCCAAGATATGGGACAGGGGTTAAACTATGGCTACACCTTC. The encoded protein is CASSQDMGQGLNYGYTF. The chain recombines TRBV4-1 with TRBJ1-2, with TRBD1 matching 10 bases. Germline trimming cut 0 bases from V and 2 bases from J; bases unmatched to any gene: 6. Germline lookup yields CDR1 MGHRA and CDR2 YSYEKL. The CDR3 is made up of 17 amino acids.